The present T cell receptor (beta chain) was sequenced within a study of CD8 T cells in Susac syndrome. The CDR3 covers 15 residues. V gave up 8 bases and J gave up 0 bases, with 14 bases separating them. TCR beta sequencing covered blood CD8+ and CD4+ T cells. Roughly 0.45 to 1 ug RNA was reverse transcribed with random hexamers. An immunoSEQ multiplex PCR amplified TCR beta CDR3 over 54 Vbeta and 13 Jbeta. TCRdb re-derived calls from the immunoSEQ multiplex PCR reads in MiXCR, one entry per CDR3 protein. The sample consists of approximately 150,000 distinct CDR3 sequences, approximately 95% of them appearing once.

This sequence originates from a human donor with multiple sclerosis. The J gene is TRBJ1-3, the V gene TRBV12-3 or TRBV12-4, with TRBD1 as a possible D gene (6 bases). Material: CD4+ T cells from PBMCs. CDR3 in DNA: TGTGCCAGCCTCCTGGGGGGGCGCTCTGGAAACACCATATATTTT. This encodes CASLLGGRSGNTIYF.